Listed below are T cell receptor beta chains from one sample, sequenced in a study of blood T cell repertoires in COVID-19. Using immunoSEQ multiplex PCR, the repertoire was profiled, and TCRdb retains in-frame clones only, with some absent. The profile shows 200,000 to 300,000 clones, 87% of them singletons. The sequenced sample consisted of peripheral blood. The receptors shown here come from a woman aged 40 to 50 who had recovered from COVID-19. Both conserved end residues are part of each CDR3. Some rows have no size entry. The others give once, few or many, or a class for an expanded clone.

abundance: -
j_gene: TRBJ2-7
v_gene: TRBV7-2
CDR3aa: CASSPSWSADEQYF

abundance: -
j_gene: TRBJ2-4
v_gene: TRBV19
CDR3aa: CASGTGLSAKNIQYF

abundance: -
j_gene: TRBJ1-3
v_gene: TRBV20-1
CDR3aa: CSASSGQGSGNTIYF

abundance: -
j_gene: TRBJ2-7
v_gene: TRBV19
CDR3aa: CASIGGATNYEQYF

abundance: -
j_gene: TRBJ1-4
v_gene: TRBV30
CDR3aa: CAWSAGLSTPTNEKLFF

abundance: -
j_gene: TRBJ1-1
v_gene: TRBV28
CDR3aa: CASSWADEAFF

abundance: -
j_gene: TRBJ2-1
v_gene: TRBV10-1
CDR3aa: CASGSLATGQFF

abundance: -
j_gene: TRBJ1-2
v_gene: TRBV7-9
CDR3aa: CASSPGQPGNGYTF

abundance: -
j_gene: TRBJ2-7
v_gene: TRBV11-3
CDR3aa: CASSLVSSAEQYF

abundance: -
j_gene: TRBJ2-5
v_gene: TRBV7-2
CDR3aa: CASTFNRGRETQYF

abundance: -
j_gene: TRBJ2-1
v_gene: TRBV19
CDR3aa: CASSIDRRRSSYNEQFF

abundance: -
j_gene: TRBJ1-1
v_gene: TRBV3-1/TRBV3-2
CDR3aa: CASSQVQGGTEAFF

abundance: -
j_gene: TRBJ2-7
v_gene: TRBV4-3
CDR3aa: CASSQEAGPRPYEQYF

abundance: -
j_gene: TRBJ1-1
v_gene: TRBV5-6
CDR3aa: CASSHDWRNTEAFF

abundance: -
j_gene: TRBJ1-5
v_gene: TRBV18
CDR3aa: CASSPSGQGAGQPQHF

abundance: -
j_gene: TRBJ1-2
v_gene: TRBV3-1/TRBV3-2
CDR3aa: CASSPDVAVGYTF

abundance: once
j_gene: TRBJ2-2
v_gene: TRBV5-1
CDR3aa: CASSAGNANTGELFF

abundance: many
j_gene: TRBJ1-1
v_gene: TRBV30
CDR3aa: CAWRRASRNTEAFF

abundance: -
j_gene: TRBJ1-2
v_gene: TRBV28
CDR3aa: CASSSGSISYGYTF

abundance: -
j_gene: TRBJ2-7
v_gene: TRBV5-1
CDR3aa: CASSLEGGISEQYF

abundance: -
j_gene: TRBJ2-7
v_gene: TRBV16
CDR3aa: CASKGTSGDLGRYF

abundance: -
j_gene: TRBJ1-5
v_gene: TRBV5-5
CDR3aa: CASSWRIRANQPQHF

abundance: -
j_gene: TRBJ2-7
v_gene: TRBV25-1
CDR3aa: CASSEFEGVSQYF

abundance: -
j_gene: TRBJ1-2
v_gene: TRBV14
CDR3aa: CASSHLGRDRYYGYTF

abundance: -
j_gene: TRBJ1-1
v_gene: TRBV6-1
CDR3aa: CASSEGPPGNTEAFF

abundance: -
j_gene: TRBJ2-1
v_gene: TRBV27
CDR3aa: CASSLPDRAAEFF

abundance: once
j_gene: TRBJ1-5
v_gene: TRBV9
CDR3aa: CASSRTGGSNQPQHF

abundance: -
j_gene: TRBJ2-7
v_gene: TRBV6-6
CDR3aa: CASGAYEQYF

abundance: -
j_gene: TRBJ1-1
v_gene: TRBV12-5
CDR3aa: CASGTQGNTEAFF

abundance: -
j_gene: TRBJ2-5
v_gene: TRBV3-1/TRBV3-2
CDR3aa: CASRQLEHQETQYF

abundance: once
j_gene: TRBJ1-5
v_gene: TRBV30
CDR3aa: CAWSTFRGGNQPQHF

abundance: -
j_gene: TRBJ1-2
v_gene: TRBV5-8
CDR3aa: CASNLDRYYGYTF

abundance: -
j_gene: TRBJ2-1
v_gene: TRBV5-1
CDR3aa: CASSKLAGGPFSYNEQFF

abundance: -
j_gene: TRBJ2-1
v_gene: TRBV10-3
CDR3aa: CAIREERGGRNEQFF

abundance: -
j_gene: TRBJ2-3
v_gene: TRBV10-1
CDR3aa: CASRDSGDDTDTQYF

abundance: -
j_gene: TRBJ2-3
v_gene: TRBV9
CDR3aa: CASSVGTSGGQNTQYF

abundance: -
j_gene: TRBJ2-7
v_gene: TRBV5-4
CDR3aa: CASSPGTGGDEQYF